This TCR beta chain is drawn from a study of metastatic and nonmetastatic thyroid tumors. Study at large: Across peripheral blood and tumor or nodule tissue samples taken from malignant and benign thyroid patients, the repertoires were compared with one another.

TCRdb re-called the PCR reads through MiXCR. The sample lists about 30,000 clones, 25% occurring once. V was pared by 0 bases and J by 0 bases, with 6 bases between. CDR1 is SGHAT, CDR2 FQNNGV, per germline. The CDR3 is made up of 14 amino acids. Overall study findings and caveats: Benign nodules were reported to have significantly lower TCR beta diversity than malignant thyroid tumors, in blood and tumor.

Judged by abundance, this clone is medium-sized. Its matching antigen is unknown. Thyroid surgery was preceded by no treatment in any patient. The chain joins TRBV11-2 to TRBJ2-7; D is ambiguous. This clonotype was sampled from a female donor with papillary thyroid cancer or a benign thyroid nodule (not recorded which). Some clones in this sample may be carry-over from other donors' samples. Material: blood. In nucleotides, the CDR3 is TGTGCCAGCAGCTTAGATGCGGTCTCCTACGAGCAGTACTTC. Translated: CASSLDAVSYEQYF.